The 2 T cell receptor beta chains below were found in one sample sequenced in a study of beta chain features in type 1 diabetes. Whole-study findings and limits: Moderately but significantly shorter TCRB CDR3s were found in Type 1 diabetes patients in all four CD4+ subsets.

These TCRs' antigens remain unknown. Since all of the isolated RNA was reverse transcribed, expressed TCRB transcripts were what got sequenced. This table comes from immunoSEQ multiplex PCR, and its TCRdb copy is limited to in-frame clones, with some not included. This sample has hundreds of thousands of clones, with around an eighth found just once. The sequencing sample was made of naive CD4+ T cells from blood. The receptors come from a young man with type 1 diabetes.

This clone was counted only a few times. The chain joins TRBV4-1 to TRBJ2-6; D perhaps matches TRBD2 (6 bases). Germline V gene lookup returns CDR1 MGHRA and CDR2 YSYEKL. Trimming took 2 bases from V and 1 from J, leaving 18 bases between them. CDR3 length: 19 amino acids. The CDR3 DNA is TGCGCCAGCAGCCAAAGGGGAGGTACGATAGGTTCTGGGGCCAACGTCCTGACTTTC. It specifies CASSQRGGTIGSGANVLTF.

J is TRBJ1-5 and V is TRBV28; the match to TRBD1 covers 8 bases. The CDR3 has 14 amino acids. Germline lookup yields CDR1 MDHEN and CDR2 SYDVKM. V was pared by 5 bases and J by 1 base, with 1 base of the junction left unmatched. This CDR3 is CASSTGGSNQPQHF. The CDR3 DNA reads as TGTGCCAGCAGTACAGGGGGGAGCAATCAGCCCCAGCATTTT.